This T cell receptor beta chain was recovered during a study of cytomegalovirus exposure and HLA in healthy donors. Whole-study results and caveats: A missense DCLRE1C variant was associated with V- and J-gene trimming of TCR beta chains in a later analysis, and an independent cohort replicated the association. Among TCR beta chains, those listed as cytomegalovirus-associated numbered about 150. Rare TCR sequences predominated, though certain public TCRs were found in many donors.

Note on this clone: Its cognate antigen is unknown.

The PCR contained 60 Vbeta and 13 Jbeta primers. Sequencing was performed with immunoSEQ multiplex PCR; in TCRdb, only in-frame clones are kept and a portion is missing. This sample's table has approximately 100,000 clones. V was shortened by 1 base and J by 6 bases, with 12 bases between the two germline ends. Germline V gene lookup returns CDR1 SGHVS and CDR2 FQNEAQ. The CDR3 totals 15 residues. The sequence derives from a man between 35 and 55 years old in good health and CMV-seronegative. What was sequenced was PBMCs. V gene TRBV7-8 combines with J gene TRBJ2-2, with D unclear. The CDR3 reads CASSLDSSLAGELFF. As DNA, the CDR3 is TGTGCCAGCAGCTTAGATTCCAGTTTGGCCGGGGAGCTGTTTTTT.